The rows below give T cell receptor beta chains drawn from one sample of a study of alternative splicing in chronic myeloid leukemia remission. TCRdb re-called the bulk RNA-seq reads, yielding one record per CDR3 amino acid sequence without DNA. Of more than 500 distinct CDR3 sequences listed, 90% to 95% were seen once; the top ten hold over 7%. The sample in question was PBMCs or total blood leukocytes (not recorded which), obtained during remission. These receptors were collected from an adult with chronic myeloid leukemia. Both conserved end residues are part of each CDR3. The size field is filled for only some rows; it gives once, few, many or a size class.

J gene,clone size,V gene,CDR3 protein
TRBJ1-2,-,TRBV5-4,CASSLVEGNLYGYTF
TRBJ2-1,-,TRBV12-3/TRBV12-4,CASSLPSGAINEQFF
TRBJ2-5,-,TRBV7-3,CASSRVGGAEETQYF
TRBJ2-1,-,TRBV7-2,CASSLIAQGAKNEQFF
TRBJ1-5,-,TRBV2,CASSDSYSNQPQHF
TRBJ2-1,few,TRBV29-1,CSVEAPGQGPAYNEQFF
TRBJ1-5,-,TRBV20-1,CSARDTERTAMGSNQPQHF
TRBJ1-1,-,TRBV28,CASSPPPGQGNTEAFF
TRBJ2-1,-,TRBV15,CATSGGLAYNEQFF
TRBJ2-1,-,TRBV7-8,CAGSRFVGANLYNEQFF
TRBJ1-1,-,TRBV19,CASSPTGRNTEAFF
TRBJ2-3,-,TRBV4-2,CASSPSAGADTQYF
TRBJ1-1,-,TRBV7-2,CASSLRQAYTEAFF
TRBJ2-3,-,TRBV9,CASSPAGQGGADTQYF
TRBJ2-2,-,TRBV24-1,CATSENRGRGRNTGELFF
TRBJ2-3,-,TRBV3-1,CASSQGRGVKGSDTQYF
TRBJ2-3,-,TRBV10-1,CASSESGRSDTQYF
TRBJ1-5,-,TRBV28,CASAFGQRQRNQPQHF
TRBJ2-2,-,TRBV6-2/TRBV6-3,CASSLDTGELFF
TRBJ2-6,-,TRBV20-1,CSAPPGVGANVLTF
TRBJ1-4,once,TRBV9,CASSADGQGREKLFF
TRBJ1-5,-,TRBV5-5,CASSSPNQPQHF
TRBJ2-5,-,TRBV5-1,CASSRAETQYF
TRBJ1-2,-,TRBV6-4,CASSYDLGYGYTF
TRBJ1-6,-,TRBV14,CASSQAERHSPLHF
TRBJ1-5,-,TRBV7-2,CASSLDRGYQPQHF
TRBJ1-5,-,TRBV19,CASRDGNQPQHF
TRBJ2-7,once,TRBV6-5,CASSYSWGSAYEQYF
TRBJ1-1,-,TRBV12-3/TRBV12-4,CASSLKAEVEAFF
TRBJ2-1,-,TRBV28,CASRGGGVRYDEQFF
TRBJ2-3,-,TRBV20-1,CSASLREVVPDTQYF
TRBJ2-7,-,TRBV29-1,CSVVWESYEQYF
TRBJ2-3,-,TRBV20-1,CSAQRGGGGDTQYF
TRBJ2-1,-,TRBV29-1,CSVGHRGFNEQFF
TRBJ1-5,-,TRBV19,CASSMQGAGQPQHF
TRBJ2-7,-,TRBV12-3/TRBV12-4,CASSSGPLGEQYF
TRBJ1-2,-,TRBV28,CASQKYRNYGYTF
TRBJ2-3,-,TRBV5-4,CASSSRMDTQYF
TRBJ2-3,once,TRBV12-3/TRBV12-4,CASSFGGAADTQYF
TRBJ1-4,-,TRBV3-1,CASSQATNEKLFF
TRBJ2-2,-,TRBV11-3,CASSLDHPRGEPFF
TRBJ2-2,-,TRBV7-8,CASSLAGGINRELFF
TRBJ2-3,few,TRBV7-2,CASSPGPGGASTDTQYF
TRBJ2-1,-,TRBV10-2,CASRTGTSGESSYNEQFF
TRBJ1-2,-,TRBV29-1,CSVARDRNYGYTF
TRBJ2-3,-,TRBV3-1,CASSLMSGGGTSTDTQYF
TRBJ1-1,-,TRBV11-2,CASSLVLGKAEAFF
TRBJ2-3,once,TRBV5-1,CASSSSTGADTQYF
TRBJ1-4,-,TRBV30,CAWSADRGDKLFF
TRBJ1-2,-,TRBV5-6,CASSLTQGFSGGYTF
TRBJ1-3,-,TRBV28,CASSLGRTSSGNTIYF